This T cell receptor (beta chain) is from a study of T cell responses to AZD1222 COVID-19 vaccine. Profiling relied on immunoSEQ multiplex PCR, and the TCRdb table lists in-frame clones only, not all of them. The sample records 170,000 or so clones, roughly 87% being singletons. V lost 7 bases to trimming and J lost 3 bases; unmatched junction nucleotides: 15. This CDR3 is 18 amino acids long. CDR1 is MDHEN and CDR2 is SYDVKM in the germline V gene. Sample: peripheral blood, taken on day 0 of AZD1222 vaccination. V and J are TRBV28 and TRBJ1-5; 10 nucleotides agree with TRBD1. This clonotype was obtained from an adult in good health. CDR3 region: CASTVVAGGTGDNQPQHF. The CDR3 coding sequence is TGTGCCAGCACCGTCGTCGCGGGGGGGACAGGGGACAATCAGCCCCAGCATTTT.